This T cell receptor beta chain emerged from a study of blood T cell repertoires in COVID-19. Study context: The analysed material was cDNA or gDNA that came from T cells, B-cell-depleted T cells, or PBMCs.

As handled by the study authors: Reference gene primer amplification yielded estimated nucleated cell counts. The repertoire was sequenced with immunoSEQ multiplex PCR; TCRdb's copy has only in-frame clones and lacks some. V and J calls and clone size are copied from that table; D and trimming were computed from the DNA. The sample contains more than 200,000 clones, approximately 80% of which appear only once. V lost 4 bases, J lost 5 bases, and 7 bases stayed unmatched. CDR1 SGDLS and CDR2 YYNGEE come from the germline V gene. The CDR3 spans 16 residues. The rearrangement uses TRBV9 and TRBJ2-1; 12 bases line up with TRBD2. This TCR was recovered from a woman aged 40 to 50 with acute COVID-19. Sequencing used PBMCs or T cells enriched from blood (not recorded which). In DNA, the CDR3 is TGTGCCAGCAGCCTAGACGGACTAGCGGGGCACAATGAGCAGTTCTTC. It translates to CASSLDGLAGHNEQFF.